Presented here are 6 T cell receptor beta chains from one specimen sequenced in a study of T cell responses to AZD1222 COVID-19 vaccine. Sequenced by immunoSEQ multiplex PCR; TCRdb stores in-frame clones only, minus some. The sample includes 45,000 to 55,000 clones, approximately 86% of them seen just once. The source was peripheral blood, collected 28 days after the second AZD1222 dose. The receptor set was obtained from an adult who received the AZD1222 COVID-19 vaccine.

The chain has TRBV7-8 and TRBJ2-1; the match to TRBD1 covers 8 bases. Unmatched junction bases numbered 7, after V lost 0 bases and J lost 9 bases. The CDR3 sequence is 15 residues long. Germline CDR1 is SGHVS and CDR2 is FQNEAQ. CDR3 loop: CASSLAGQGWGEQFF. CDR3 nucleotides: TGTGCCAGCAGCTTAGCAGGACAGGGCTGGGGTGAGCAGTTCTTC. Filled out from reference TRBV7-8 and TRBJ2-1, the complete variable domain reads GAGVSQSPRYKVAKRGQDVALRCDPISGHVSLFWYQQALGQGPEFLTYFQNEAQLDKSGLPSDRFFAERPEGSVSTLKIQRTQQEDSAVYLCASSLAGQGWGEQFFGPGTRLTVL.

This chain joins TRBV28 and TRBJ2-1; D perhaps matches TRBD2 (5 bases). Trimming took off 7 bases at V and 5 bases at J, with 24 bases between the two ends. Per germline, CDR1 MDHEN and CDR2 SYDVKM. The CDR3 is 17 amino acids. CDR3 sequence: CASIFSLIRGGNNEQFF. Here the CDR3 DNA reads TGTGCCAGCATCTTTTCCCTGATCAGAGGAGGTAACAATGAGCAGTTCTTC.

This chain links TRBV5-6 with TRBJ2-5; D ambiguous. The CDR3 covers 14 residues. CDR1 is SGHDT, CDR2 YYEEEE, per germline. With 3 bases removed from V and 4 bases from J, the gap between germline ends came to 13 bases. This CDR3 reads CASSSITWGETQYF. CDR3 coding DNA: TGTGCCAGCAGCTCCATCACTTGGGGAGAGACCCAGTACTTC.

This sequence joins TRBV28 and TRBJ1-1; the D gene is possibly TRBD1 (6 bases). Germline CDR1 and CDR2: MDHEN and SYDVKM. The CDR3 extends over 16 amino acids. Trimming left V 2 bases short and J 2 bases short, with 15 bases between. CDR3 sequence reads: CASSLITGQKNTEAFF. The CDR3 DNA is TGTGCCAGCAGTTTAATAACGGGACAAAAAAACACTGAAGCTTTCTTT.

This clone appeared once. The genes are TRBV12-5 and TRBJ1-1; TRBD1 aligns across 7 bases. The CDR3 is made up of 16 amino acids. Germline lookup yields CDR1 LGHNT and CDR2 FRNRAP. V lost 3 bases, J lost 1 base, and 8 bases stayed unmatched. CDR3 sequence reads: CASGLGQGGANTEAFF. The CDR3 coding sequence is TGTGCTAGTGGTTTAGGTCAGGGGGGTGCGAACACTGAAGCTTTCTTT.

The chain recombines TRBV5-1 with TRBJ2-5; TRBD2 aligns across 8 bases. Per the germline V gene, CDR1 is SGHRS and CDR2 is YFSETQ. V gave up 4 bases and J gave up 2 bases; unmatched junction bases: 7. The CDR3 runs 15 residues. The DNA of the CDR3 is TGCGCCAGCAGCCCGGGACTAGGAGGTCAAGAGACCCAGTACTTC. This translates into CASSPGLGGQETQYF. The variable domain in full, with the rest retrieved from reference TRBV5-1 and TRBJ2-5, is KAGVTQTPRYLIKTRGQQVTLSCSPISGHRSVSWYQQTPGQGLQFLFEYFSETQRNKGNFPGRFSGRQFSNSRSEMNVSTLELGDSALYLCASSPGLGGQETQYFGPGTRLLVL.